These 20 T cell receptor beta chains were sequenced from one sample in a study of cytomegalovirus exposure and HLA in healthy donors. The PCR made use of 60 Vbeta and 13 Jbeta primers. The data were produced by immunoSEQ multiplex PCR, yet TCRdb's version contains in-frame clones alone and is incomplete. The table lists 50,000 to 75,000 clones, over 60% of them singletons. The sample comprised PBMCs. The receptors originated from a young man in good health and CMV-seropositive.

This clone has more than one count but fewer than ten. This sequence joins TRBV7-9 and TRBJ2-1, with 9 nucleotides matching TRBD1. Germline CDR1 is SEHNR and CDR2 is FQNEAQ (reference sequence). The CDR3 is 17 amino acids. V dropped 5 bases and J dropped 4; count of bases not matched to a gene: 12. The CDR3 DNA reads TGTGCCAGCAGCCCGCCGTTCCGGGACAGGGCTTACAATGAGCAGTTCTTC. Protein: CASSPPFRDRAYNEQFF.

The chain links TRBV5-1 to TRBJ2-3, with 9 bases that match TRBD1. The CDR3 sequence is 15 residues long. Germline V gene sequence: CDR1 SGHRS, CDR2 YFSETQ. Trimming took 2 bases from V and 4 from J; bases not matched to a gene: 5. This CDR3 is CASSLPRQGADTQYF. CDR3 DNA sequence: TGCGCCAGCAGCTTACCTAGACAGGGGGCAGATACGCAGTATTTT.

This clone is a singleton in its sample. The genes are TRBV7-2 and TRBJ2-2; 8 nucleotides line up with TRBD2. V lost 1 base and J lost 4; bases outside the gene matches: 8. The CDR3 has 17 residues. The germline V gene encodes CDR1 SGHTA and CDR2 FQGNSA. The CDR3 protein is CASSLVLAGIGTGELFF. As DNA, the CDR3 is TGTGCCAGCAGCTTAGTATTAGCGGGGATTGGCACCGGGGAGCTGTTTTTT.

The genes are TRBV28 and TRBJ1-2, with D possibly matching TRBD1 (6 bases). There are 15 residues in the CDR3. Germline V CDR1 and CDR2: MDHEN, SYDVKM. Trimming stripped 5 bases from V and 7 bases from J, with 20 bases between. CDR3 coding DNA: TGTGCCAGCAGTCCTCGGGGGAGGGGGGGTAGTGGCTACACCTTC. Amino acid sequence: CASSPRGRGGSGYTF.

This chain links TRBV6-5 with TRBJ1-2; no definite D call. CDR3 size: 15 residues. Germline CDR1 MNHEY, CDR2 SVGAGI. Between the trimmed V and J ends, which lost 5 bases and 0 bases, there was a span of 13 bases. The CDR3 region is CASSISLHANYGYTF. The CDR3 bases are TGTGCCAGCAGTATCTCATTACACGCTAACTATGGCTACACCTTC.

The genes are TRBV7-2 and TRBJ2-1, with 8 bases identical to TRBD2. With V trimmed by 8 bases and J by 8 bases, 8 bases remained unmatched. The CDR3 totals 13 residues. Germline V gives CDR1 SGHTA, CDR2 FQGNSA. The CDR3 loop reads CASARGGIHEQFF. DNA of the CDR3: TGTGCCAGCGCTCGGGGGGGCATCCATGAGCAGTTCTTC.

The chain links TRBV6-1 to TRBJ2-4; 12 bases are a match to TRBD2. Germline V lookup: CDR1 MNHNS, CDR2 SASEGT. This CDR3 comprises 18 residues. V shed 0 bases and J 1 base; nucleotides not matched to a gene: 4. CDR3 coding DNA: TGTGCCAGCAGTGAAGCGACGACTAGCGGGGGTGCCAAAAACATTCAGTACTTC. Encoded protein: CASSEATTSGGAKNIQYF.

This sequence joins TRBV14 and TRBJ2-5, with 12 nucleotides matching TRBD2. The CDR3 has 18 residues. Germline lookup yields CDR1 SGHDN and CDR2 FVKESK. Losses at the gene ends were 1 base for V and 4 bases for J; bases not matched to a gene: 10. CDR3 in amino acids: CASSQGLAGGPIIETQYF. The CDR3 DNA is TGTGCCAGCAGCCAAGGTCTAGCGGGGGGGCCGATCATAGAGACCCAGTACTTC.

CDR3 DNA: TGTGCCAGCAGCCCCGGGAGAGCCAAAAACATTCAGTACTTC. This codes for CASSPGRAKNIQYF. This sequence joins TRBV9 and TRBJ2-4, with D possibly TRBD2 on 6 matching bases. The germline V gene encodes CDR1 SGDLS and CDR2 YYNGEE. The CDR3 is 14 amino acids. Trimming pared 4 bases from V and 0 bases from J, leaving 8 bases between.

This clone was detected a few times. The chain uses TRBV5-1 and TRBJ1-1; weak D call: TRBD1 (6 bases). This CDR3 comprises 15 residues. V was pared by 0 bases and J by 4 bases, with 13 bases between. The germline V gene encodes CDR1 SGHRS and CDR2 YFSETQ. CDR3 in amino acids: CASSLARTVGTEAFF. Here the CDR3 DNA reads TGCGCCAGCAGCTTGGCCCGGACAGTGGGCACTGAAGCTTTCTTT.

The chain has TRBV7-2 and TRBJ2-5; D gene ambiguous. The CDR3 extends over 11 amino acids. In germline, CDR1 is SGHTA, CDR2 FQGNSA. V was cut by 3 bases and J by 5 bases, with 4 bases left in between. The CDR3: CASSLYETQYF. As DNA, the CDR3 is TGTGCCAGCAGCTTGTATGAGACCCAGTACTTC. The variable domain in full, completed from reference TRBV7-2 and TRBJ2-5, reads GAGVSQSPSNKVTEKGKDVELRCDPISGHTALYWYRQSLGQGLEFLIYFQGNSAPDKSGLPSDRFSAERTGGSVSTLTIQRTQQEDSAVYLCASSLYETQYFGPGTRLLVL.

This chain joins TRBV28 and TRBJ2-1; D not certain. V was cut by 3 bases and J by 15 bases, with 15 bases left in between. Per germline, CDR1 MDHEN and CDR2 SYDVKM. The CDR3 length is 12 residues. The CDR3 loop is CASSFAGFDRFF. The CDR3 coding sequence is TGTGCCAGCAGTTTTGCCGGTTTTGATCGGTTCTTC.

The chain couples TRBV4-1 to TRBJ2-2; the match to TRBD1 covers 7 bases. The CDR3 sequence is 15 residues long. The V segment lost 4 bases and the J segment 5 bases; nucleotides outside the gene matches: 7. Germline values: CDR1 MGHRA, CDR2 YSYEKL. CDR3: CASSPGTALTGELFF. The CDR3 region has the DNA TGCGCCAGCAGCCCTGGGACAGCTTTAACCGGGGAGCTGTTTTTT.

CDR3 nucleotides: TGTGCCAGCAGTTCCACCCCTGACAGTCCCTTTTTCGGGACTGAAGCTTTCTTT. This gives the protein CASSSTPDSPFFGTEAFF. V usage is TRBV28 and J usage is TRBJ1-1, with D possibly being TRBD1 (5 bases). CDR3 length: 18 residues. In germline, CDR1 is MDHEN, CDR2 SYDVKM. V was clipped by 4 bases and J by 5 bases, with 26 bases between them. Full variable domain (remainder filled in from reference TRBV28 and TRBJ1-1): DVKVTQSSRYLVKRTGEKVFLECVQDMDHENMFWYRQDPGLGLRLIYFSYDVKMKEKGDIPEGYSVSREKKERFSLILESASTNQTSMYLCASSSTPDSPFFGTEAFFGQGTRLTVV.

V and J are TRBV5-1 and TRBJ2-7, with 9 bases aligning to TRBD1. From germline, CDR1 is SGHRS and CDR2 YFSETQ. The V segment lost 4 bases and the J segment 2 bases; nucleotides outside the gene matches: 7. The length of the CDR3 is 15 residues. CDR3 residues: CASSKPGQGPYEQYF. The DNA of the CDR3 is TGCGCCAGCAGCAAACCGGGACAGGGCCCCTACGAGCAGTACTTC.

This chain joins TRBV29-1 and TRBJ2-2; 9 nucleotides match TRBD2. The CDR3 extends over 16 amino acids. J gave up 1 base and V 6 bases, and 9 bases lay outside the gene matches. Germline V gene sequence: CDR1 SQVTM, CDR2 ANQGSEA. The CDR3 coding sequence is TGCAGCGTGGGTCGACTAGCGGATAAGAACACCGGGGAGCTGTTTTTT. This sequence encodes CSVGRLADKNTGELFF.

The chain couples TRBV7-9 to TRBJ2-3; 12 positions match TRBD2. V lost 3 bases to trimming and J lost 4 bases; unmatched junction nucleotides: 11. The CDR3 contains 18 residues. CDR1 and CDR2 from the germline V gene are SEHNR and FQNEAQ (reference sequence). The chain's CDR3 is CASSFPIRLAGGSDTQYF. CDR3 bases: TGTGCCAGCAGCTTCCCCATCCGCCTAGCGGGGGGGTCAGATACGCAGTATTTT.

The chain links TRBV19 to TRBJ1-1, with TRBD1 matching over 11 bases. CDR3 length equals 13 residues. The germline V gene encodes CDR1 LNHDA and CDR2 SQIVND (reference sequence). V was pared by 9 bases and J by 7 bases, with 7 bases of the junction left unmatched. CDR3 coding DNA: TGTGCCAGCTCGGGACAGGGGGTAAGTGAAGCTTTCTTT. Amino acid sequence: CASSGQGVSEAFF.

The genes are TRBV7-9 and TRBJ1-2, with unresolved D. V lost 5 bases and J 8 bases, leaving 15 bases between the germline ends. The CDR3 has 13 residues. Germline V CDR1 and CDR2: SEHNR, FQNEAQ (reference sequence). CDR3 bases: TGTGCCAGCAGCCCAGCCGGTGCGGGCGGCTACACCTTC. Its translation is CASSPAGAGGYTF. Filled out from reference TRBV7-9 and TRBJ1-2, the complete variable domain reads DTGVSQNPRHKITKRGQNVTFRCDPISEHNRLYWYRQTLGQGPEFLTYFQNEAQLEKSRLLSDRFSAERPKGSFSTLEIQRTEQGDSAMYLCASSPAGAGGYTFGSGTRLTVV.

This chain connects TRBV27 to TRBJ1-6; D is perhaps TRBD1 (5 bases). V was clipped by 5 bases and J by 6 bases, with 23 bases between them. The CDR3 runs 18 residues. Germline CDR1 MNHEY, CDR2 SMNVEV (reference sequence). The CDR3 coding sequence is TGTGCCAGCAGTCTAGGGCGATTCCGGGGGTTTGCTAATTCACCCCTCCACTTT. Protein: CASSLGRFRGFANSPLHF.